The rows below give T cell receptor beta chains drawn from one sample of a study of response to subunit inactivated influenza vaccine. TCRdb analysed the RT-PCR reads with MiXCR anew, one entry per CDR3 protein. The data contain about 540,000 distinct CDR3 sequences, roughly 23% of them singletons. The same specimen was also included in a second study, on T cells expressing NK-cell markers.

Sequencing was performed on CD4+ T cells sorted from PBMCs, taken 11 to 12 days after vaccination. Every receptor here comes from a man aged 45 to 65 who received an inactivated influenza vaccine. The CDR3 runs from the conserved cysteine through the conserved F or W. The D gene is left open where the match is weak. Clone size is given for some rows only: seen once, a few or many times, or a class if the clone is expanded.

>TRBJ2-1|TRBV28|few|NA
TGTGCCAGCAGTTTGGCTAGCTCCCCCCACAATGAGCAGTTCTTC
CASSLASSPHNEQFF
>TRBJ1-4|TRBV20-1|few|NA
TGCAGTGCTAGAGATGGCGCATATAATGAAAAACTGTTTTTT
CSARDGAYNEKLFF
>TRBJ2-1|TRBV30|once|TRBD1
TGTGCCTGGAGCTCTAACCGGGACAGCTACAATGAGCAGTTCTTC
CAWSSNRDSYNEQFF
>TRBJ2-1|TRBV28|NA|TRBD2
TGTGCCAGCAGTTTTTTTCAGAGGACTAGCGGCAGGTCGGCCTACAATGAGCAGTTCTTC
CASSFFQRTSGRSAYNEQFF
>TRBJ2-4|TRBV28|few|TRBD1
TGTGCCAGCAGTACAAAGGGGGCTTTAGCCAAAAACATTCAGTACTTC
CASSTKGALAKNIQYF
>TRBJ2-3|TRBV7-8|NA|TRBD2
TGTGCCAGCAGCTCGAGGCGGCTAGCGGGAGGCACAGATACGCAGTATTTT
CASSSRRLAGGTDTQYF
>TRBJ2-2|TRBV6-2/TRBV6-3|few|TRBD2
TGTGCCAGCAGTAACCCCTCCGGACTAGTAGAGGGCACCGGGGAGCTGTTTTTT
CASSNPSGLVEGTGELFF
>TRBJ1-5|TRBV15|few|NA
TGTGCCACCAGCAGAGATCCCTTGAGCAGTTTAAGGGAGCTTCAGCCCCAGCATTTT
CATSRDPLSSLRELQPQHF
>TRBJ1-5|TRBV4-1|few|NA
TGCGCCAGCAGCCAAGCCATCCCGACGGCTGTAAGCAATCAGCCCCAGCATTTT
CASSQAIPTAVSNQPQHF
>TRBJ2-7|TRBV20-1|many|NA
TGCAGTGCTCCCGGGGCCTCGAACGAGCAGTACTTC
CSAPGASNEQYF
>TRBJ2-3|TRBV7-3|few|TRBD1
TGTGCCAGCAGCCGTGACAGGGGGGCGAGTACGCAGTATTTT
CASSRDRGASTQYF
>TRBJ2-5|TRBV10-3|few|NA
TGTGCCATCAACCGCGGACTACAAGAGACCCAGTACTTC
CAINRGLQETQYF
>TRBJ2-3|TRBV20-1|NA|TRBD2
TGCAGTGCGTCCCCCGGGACTAGAACAGATACGCAGTATTTT
CSASPGTRTDTQYF
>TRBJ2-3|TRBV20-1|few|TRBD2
TGCAGTGCTACATGGACTAGCGGGAGGGCCACAGATACGCAGTATTTT
CSATWTSGRATDTQYF
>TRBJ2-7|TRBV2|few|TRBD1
TGTGCCAGCAGTTCACAGGGGCTCAATTACGAGCAGTACTTC
CASSSQGLNYEQYF